This T cell receptor (beta chain) comes out of a study of a mutant IDH1 vaccine in newly diagnosed glioma. About the study: The patients were given eight vaccinations, one each in weeks 1, 3, 5, 7, 11, 15, 19 and 23. Vaccination began 4-6 weeks post radiotherapy alone, or with temozolomide cycles.

V shed 5 bases and J 3 bases; nucleotides not matched to a gene: 10. CDR1 is SNHLY, CDR2 FYNNEI, per germline. The CDR3 covers 15 residues. The assay was immunoSEQ multiplex PCR, and TCRdb's table has in-frame clones only and misses some. The table lists 38,000 or so clones, 80% of them singletons. Indicated time point: week 11, during vaccination. Vaccination used 300 ug of mutant IDH1 20-mer peptide per dose, with topical imiquimod. A remark on this clone: As yet, its antigen is unknown.

The origin of this receptor is a woman in her 30s with glioma. Some clones in this sample may be carry-over from other donors' samples. This rearrangement joins TRBV2 to TRBJ2-7, with TRBD2 identical over 7 bases. The sequenced sample was peripheral blood mononuclear cells (PBMCs), obtained from a glioma patient whose treatment included an IDH1 peptide vaccine. This CDR3 is CASSPRVASGYEQYF. In DNA, the CDR3 is TGTGCCAGCAGTCCCCGCGTTGCTAGCGGCTACGAGCAGTACTTC.